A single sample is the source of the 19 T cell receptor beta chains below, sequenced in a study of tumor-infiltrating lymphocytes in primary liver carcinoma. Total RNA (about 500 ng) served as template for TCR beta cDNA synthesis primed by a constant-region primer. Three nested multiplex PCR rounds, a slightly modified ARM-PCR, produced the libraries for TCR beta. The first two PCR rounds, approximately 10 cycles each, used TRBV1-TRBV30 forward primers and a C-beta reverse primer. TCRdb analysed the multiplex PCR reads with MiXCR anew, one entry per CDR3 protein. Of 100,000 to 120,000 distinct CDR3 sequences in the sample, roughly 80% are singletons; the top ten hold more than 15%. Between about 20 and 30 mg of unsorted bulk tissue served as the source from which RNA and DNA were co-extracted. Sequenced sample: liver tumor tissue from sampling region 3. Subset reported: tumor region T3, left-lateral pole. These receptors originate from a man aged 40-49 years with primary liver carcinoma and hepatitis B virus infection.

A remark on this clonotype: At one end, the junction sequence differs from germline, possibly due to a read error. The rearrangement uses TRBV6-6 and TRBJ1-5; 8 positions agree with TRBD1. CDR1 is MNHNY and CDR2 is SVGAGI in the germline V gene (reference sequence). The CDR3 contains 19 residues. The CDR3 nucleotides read TGTGCCAGCAGTTCGCCACGGGGGCCGACAGGGGATAGGAATCAACCCCAGCATTTT. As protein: CASSSPRGPTGDRNQPQHF.

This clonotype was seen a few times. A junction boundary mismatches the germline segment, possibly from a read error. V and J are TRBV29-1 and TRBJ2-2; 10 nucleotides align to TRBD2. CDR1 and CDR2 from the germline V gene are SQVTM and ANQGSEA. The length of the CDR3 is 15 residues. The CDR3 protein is CSVGTSAANTGGLFF. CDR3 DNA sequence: TGTAGCGTTGGGACTAGCGCGGCGAACACCGGGGGACTGTTTTTT.

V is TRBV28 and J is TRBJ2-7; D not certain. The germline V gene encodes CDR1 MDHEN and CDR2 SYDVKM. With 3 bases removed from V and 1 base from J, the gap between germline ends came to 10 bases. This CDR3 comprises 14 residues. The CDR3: CASSFQVKSYEQYF. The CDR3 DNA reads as TGTGCCAGCAGTTTCCAAGTAAAGTCCTACGAGCAGTACTTC.

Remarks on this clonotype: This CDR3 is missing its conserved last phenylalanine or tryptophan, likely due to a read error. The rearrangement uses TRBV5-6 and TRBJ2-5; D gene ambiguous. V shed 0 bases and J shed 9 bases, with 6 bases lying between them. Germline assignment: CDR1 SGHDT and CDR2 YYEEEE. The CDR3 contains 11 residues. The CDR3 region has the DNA TGTGCCAGCAGCTTGGATGAGGCCCAGTACATC. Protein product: CASSLDEAQYI.

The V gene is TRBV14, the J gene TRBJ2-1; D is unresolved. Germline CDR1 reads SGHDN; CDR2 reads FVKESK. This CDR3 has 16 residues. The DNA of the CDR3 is TGTGTCACCAGTGCCGTGGTGGGATGGGTAAACAATGAGCAGTTCTTC. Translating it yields CVTSAVVGWVNNEQFF. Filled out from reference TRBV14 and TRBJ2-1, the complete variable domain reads EAGVTQFPSHSVIEKGQTVTLRCDPISGHDNLYWYRRVMGKEIKFLLHFVKESKQDESGMPNNRFLAERTGGTYSTLKVQPAELEDSGVYFCVTSAVVGWVNNEQFFGPGTRLTVL.

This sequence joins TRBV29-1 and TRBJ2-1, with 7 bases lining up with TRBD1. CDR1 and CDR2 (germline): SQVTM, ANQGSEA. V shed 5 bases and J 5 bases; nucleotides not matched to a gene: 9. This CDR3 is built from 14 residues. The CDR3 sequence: CSVLGQVTHNEQFF. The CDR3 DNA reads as TGCAGCGTTCTAGGACAGGTGACCCACAATGAGCAGTTCTTC.

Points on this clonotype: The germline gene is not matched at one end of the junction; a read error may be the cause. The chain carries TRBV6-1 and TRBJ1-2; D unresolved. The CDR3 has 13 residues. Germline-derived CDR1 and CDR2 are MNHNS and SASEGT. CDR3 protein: CASNVEVKDGYTF. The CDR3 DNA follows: TGTGCCAGCAATGTCGAGGTTAAGGATGGCTACACATTC.

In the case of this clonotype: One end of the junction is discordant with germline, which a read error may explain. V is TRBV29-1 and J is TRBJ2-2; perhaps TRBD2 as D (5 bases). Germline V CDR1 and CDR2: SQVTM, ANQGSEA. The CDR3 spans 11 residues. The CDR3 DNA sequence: TGTAGCGTTGTACTCACCGGGGAGCTGTTTTTT. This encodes CSVVLTGELFF.

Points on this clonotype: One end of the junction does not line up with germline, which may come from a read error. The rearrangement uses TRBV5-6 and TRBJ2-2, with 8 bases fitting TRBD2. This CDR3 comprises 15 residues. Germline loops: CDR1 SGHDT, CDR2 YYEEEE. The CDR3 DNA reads TGTGTCAGCAGCCGGACTAGCAGGAGGACCGGGGAGCTGTTTTTT. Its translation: CVSSRTSRRTGELFF.

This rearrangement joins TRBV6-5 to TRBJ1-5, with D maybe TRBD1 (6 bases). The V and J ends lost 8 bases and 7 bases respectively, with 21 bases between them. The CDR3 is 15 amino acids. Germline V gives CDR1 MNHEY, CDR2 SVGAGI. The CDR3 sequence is CASCSGQEGGQPQHF. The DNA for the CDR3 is TGTGCCAGCTGTTCGGGTCAGGAAGGGGGACAGCCCCAGCATTTT.

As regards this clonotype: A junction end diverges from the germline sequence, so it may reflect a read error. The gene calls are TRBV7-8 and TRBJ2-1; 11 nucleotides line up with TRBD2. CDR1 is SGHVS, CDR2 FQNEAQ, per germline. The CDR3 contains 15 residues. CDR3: CAISLTSGMVDEQFF. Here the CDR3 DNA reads TGTGCCATCAGCCTGACTAGCGGGATGGTCGATGAGCAGTTCTTC. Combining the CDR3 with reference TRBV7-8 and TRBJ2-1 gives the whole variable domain GAGVSQSPRYKVAKRGQDVALRCDPISGHVSLFWYQQALGQGPEFLTYFQNEAQLDKSGLPSDRFFAERPEGSVSTLKIQRTQQEDSAVYLCAISLTSGMVDEQFFGPGTRLTVL.

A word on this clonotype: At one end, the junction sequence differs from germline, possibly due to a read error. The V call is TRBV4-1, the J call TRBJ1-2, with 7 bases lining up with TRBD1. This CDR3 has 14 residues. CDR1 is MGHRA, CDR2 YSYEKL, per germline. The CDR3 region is CVSSHDRENYGYTF. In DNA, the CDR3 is TGCGTCAGCAGTCATGACAGGGAGAACTATGGCTACACCTTC.

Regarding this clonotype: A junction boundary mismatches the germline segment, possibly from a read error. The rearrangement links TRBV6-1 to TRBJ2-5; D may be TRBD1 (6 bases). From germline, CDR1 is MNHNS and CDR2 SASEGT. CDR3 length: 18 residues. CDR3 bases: TGTACCAGCAGTGAAAATTTCATGGGGGCGGCCGTTGGAGGGACCCAGTACTTC. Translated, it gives CTSSENFMGAAVGGTQYF.

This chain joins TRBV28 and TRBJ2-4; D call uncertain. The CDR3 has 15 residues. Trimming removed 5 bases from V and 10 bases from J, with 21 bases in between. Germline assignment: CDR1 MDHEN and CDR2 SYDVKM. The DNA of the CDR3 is TGTGCCAGCAGTCCTCCCGTGTTGGCCAGAAATATTCAGTACTTC. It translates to CASSPPVLARNIQYF.

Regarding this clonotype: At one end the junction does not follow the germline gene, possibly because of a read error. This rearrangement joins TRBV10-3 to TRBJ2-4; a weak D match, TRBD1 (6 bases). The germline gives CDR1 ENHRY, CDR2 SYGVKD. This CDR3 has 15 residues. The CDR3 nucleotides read TGTGCTATCAGGGACAACTGGAGAGCCAAAAACATTCAGTACTTC. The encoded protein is CAIRDNWRAKNIQYF.

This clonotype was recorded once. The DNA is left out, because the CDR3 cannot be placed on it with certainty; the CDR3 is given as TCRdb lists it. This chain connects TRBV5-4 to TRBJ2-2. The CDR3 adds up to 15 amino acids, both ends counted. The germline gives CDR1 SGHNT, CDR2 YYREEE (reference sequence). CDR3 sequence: CANSLGATPLGSCFF.

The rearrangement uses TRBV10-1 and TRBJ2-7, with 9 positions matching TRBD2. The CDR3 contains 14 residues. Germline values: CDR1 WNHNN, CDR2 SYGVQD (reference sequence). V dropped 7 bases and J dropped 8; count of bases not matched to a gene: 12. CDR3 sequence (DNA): TGCGCCAGCACTGGGGAGACTAGCGGATACAAGCAGTACTTC. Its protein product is CASTGETSGYKQYF.

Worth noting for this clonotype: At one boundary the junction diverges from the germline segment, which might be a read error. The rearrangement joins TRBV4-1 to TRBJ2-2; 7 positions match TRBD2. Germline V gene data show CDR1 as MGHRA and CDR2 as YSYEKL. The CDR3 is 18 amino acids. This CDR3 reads CASSQDSPLAANTGELFF. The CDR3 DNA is TGCGCAAGCAGCCAAGACTCCCCCCTAGCGGCGAACACCGGGGAGCTGTTTTTT.

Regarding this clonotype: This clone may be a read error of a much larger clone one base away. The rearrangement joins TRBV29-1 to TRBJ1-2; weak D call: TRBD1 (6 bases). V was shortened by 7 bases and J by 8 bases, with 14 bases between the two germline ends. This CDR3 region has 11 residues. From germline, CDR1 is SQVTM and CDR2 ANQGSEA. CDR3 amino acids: CSALGRGGYTF. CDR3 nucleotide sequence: TGCAGCGCCCTGGGGAGGGGGGGCTACACCTTC.